This T cell receptor (beta chain) originates from a study of blood T cells in healthy people across ages (dated by TCRdb to 2014 to 2015). For the wider study: In model experiments, template switching captured roughly one uniquely barcoded TCR beta cDNA molecule for every two T cells. Four age groups were formed from the donors: young (average approximately 15 years), middle-aged (just under 40), aged (62) and long-lived (more than 75). To avoid experimental bias, donors of different ages were distributed randomly across sequencing lanes. For two donors (one aged 18 to 30 and one aged 80 or older), the study analyzed two additional independent replicas of 1 million unique cDNA reads from the same blood draw. Using deep sequencing normalized with unique cDNA molecular identifiers, the study measured how TCR beta repertoire diversity changes with age. Results and caveats for the whole study, not just this receptor: Compared with the aged group, more naive CD4+ T cells, fewer expanded clones and increased TCR diversity were shown by the long-lived group, suggesting age selection. Observed TCR beta diversity per million T cells fell roughly linearly with age, and a significant reduction was already apparent by age around 36. A strong correlation was found between observed TCR beta diversity and the percentage of naive T cells measured by flow cytometry. Because donor CMV infection status was unknown, age-related changes in expanded clonotypes were potentially confounded. Because profiling used bulk unsorted PBMCs, naive and antigen-experienced compartments could not be compared conclusively. Estimates of total diversity from one million sequenced T cells were regarded as lower bounds and underestimates.

The donors were roughly 40 Caucasian individuals from Russia, aged 6 to 90 years, who were systemically healthy. Each donor gave ten milliliters of peripheral blood, collected into EDTA-treated Vacutainer tubes. Ficoll-Paque density-gradient centrifugation was used to isolate PBMCs, with at least 7 million obtained per sample. Trizol reagent was used to extract total RNA from the PBMCs, yielding at least 5 micrograms per sample. The percentages of naive CD45RAhigh/CD27high T cells were determined by flow cytometry on a PBMC aliquot from every donor. Points on this clonotype: Its cognate antigen has yet to be identified. No clone much larger than this one lies a single base away; base qualities are absent.

The library came from 5' RACE. TCRdb records Illumina HiSeq 2500 as the sequencer. A second about 7 to 12 cycle PCR used a sample-barcoded 5' primer and a J-beta primer mix. A unique molecular identifier was introduced onto each TCR beta cDNA molecule by a template-switch 5' adaptor carrying 12 random nucleotides. At least 3 million CDR3-containing paired-end reads were obtained from each sample. All of the RNA was converted into first-strand cDNA using the Mint cDNA synthesis kit, with a TRBC-specific oligonucleotide serving as the primer. Following uracil-DNA glycosylase treatment, all cDNA underwent a first 18-cycle PCR with the universal primers M1SS and BC2_uni_R. Turning to the authors' computational methods: For normalization, 1 million high-quality reads were randomly selected from each sample, with every read carrying a distinct molecular identifier. Instead of being binned into consensus sequences, reads with shared molecular identifiers were discarded. MiTCR, with a Q25 quality threshold and the strictest error-elimination algorithm, was used for CDR3 identification, clonotype clustering and error correction. Lower-bound total TCR beta diversity was estimated with a nonparametric unseen species model using Euler transformation. Through fastp at Q25 and MiXCR, TCRdb rebuilt clones from the public reads, retaining in-frame beta chains. A single entry per CDR3 protein holds the most common genes and DNA from its merged rows. TCRdb's processing, not the authors' own work, is the source of the V and J calls. The sample table contains approximately 850,000 distinct CDR3 sequences; only one count was recorded for 55% to 70% of them. The biggest ten clones account for about 20% of the sample.

The germline V gene supplies CDR1 SGHRS and CDR2 YFSETQ. Ends trimmed: V by 3 bases, J by 5 bases; bases unmatched to a gene: 7. The CDR3 sequence holds 14 residues, the cysteine and phenylalanine included. Only the CDR3 DNA stays, 42 bases, in frame from base 1. The sample consisted of blood. This clonotype originated in a man aged 25 to 40 in good health. The sequence is built from TRBV5-1 and TRBJ1-2; TRBD1 fits 7 bases in the junction. In nucleotides, the sequence is TGCGCCAGCAGCTCCCCGGGACAGACATATGGCTACACCTTC. It translates to CASSSPGQTYGYTF.